One and the same sample provided the 2 T cell receptor beta chains below, sequenced in a study of cytomegalovirus exposure and HLA in healthy donors. PCR used 60 Vbeta primers and 13 Jbeta primers. Only in-frame clones appear in the TCRdb table, and some are missing; sequencing was by immunoSEQ multiplex PCR. The sample has fewer than 200,000 clones; around 83% are singletons. Sequenced sample: PBMCs. These receptors originate from a man between 18 and 29 years old in good health and CMV-seropositive.

The V and J genes are TRBV10-3 and TRBJ1-1; tentative D call: TRBD1 (6 bases). This CDR3 has 13 amino acids. Germline V gene lookup returns CDR1 ENHRY and CDR2 SYGVKD. Trimming cost V 7 bases and J 5 bases, with 14 bases left between them. The CDR3 coding sequence is TGTGCCATCACCGACGGGGGGCAGACTGAAGCTTTCTTT. It encodes CAITDGGQTEAFF.

The V call is TRBV9, the J call TRBJ2-5; TRBD2 agrees at 16 bases. Germline V gene data show CDR1 as SGDLS and CDR2 as YYNGEE. The junction had 3 bases not matched to a gene; V was cut back by 4 bases and J by 3 bases. The CDR3 length is 16 residues. CDR3 DNA sequence: TGTGCCAGCAGCCCCGGGACTAGCGGGGGGGAAGAGACCCAGTACTTC. It translates to CASSPGTSGGEETQYF.